These 18 T cell receptor beta chains originate from one sample sequenced in a study of cytomegalovirus exposure and HLA in healthy donors. 13 Jbeta primers and 60 Vbeta primers were used for the PCR. Method: immunoSEQ multiplex PCR; TCRdb's copy keeps in-frame clones and lacks some. The profile shows tens of thousands of clones, around 9.1% of them singletons. Sequencing input: PBMCs. These receptors all come from a man aged 55 to 69 in good health and CMV-seropositive.

This chain links TRBV14 with TRBJ1-1; perhaps TRBD1 as D (5 bases). This CDR3 contains 8 residues. Deletions cut 11 bases from V and 11 bases from J, with 9 bases between. The V gene's germline CDR1 is SGHDN and CDR2 FVKESK. The CDR3 region is CAAAGAFF. CDR3 nucleotide sequence: TGTGCCGCCGCAGGGGCTTTCTTT.

This clone was detected a few times. The sample carries other DNA sequences with the same CDR3. The chain recombines TRBV30 with TRBJ2-7; D is perhaps TRBD1 (6 bases). Germline assignment: CDR1 GTSNPN and CDR2 SVGIG (reference sequence). With 2 bases removed from V and 6 bases from J, the gap between germline ends came to 8 bases. CDR3 length equals 11 residues. The CDR3 nucleotides read TGTGCCTGGAGTATAGGGGGCGAGCAGTACTTC. Translated: CAWSIGGEQYF.

This clone has more than one count but fewer than ten. The gene calls are TRBV14 and TRBJ1-1, with unresolved D. The germline V gene encodes CDR1 SGHDN and CDR2 FVKESK. This CDR3 comprises 13 residues. V was cut by 5 bases and J by 7 bases, with 14 bases left in between. The CDR3 loop reads CASSERRAGEAFF. The DNA of the CDR3 is TGTGCCAGCAGCGAGCGAAGGGCGGGTGAAGCTTTCTTT.

Details on this clone: One end of the junction does not line up with germline, which may come from a read error. The chain combines TRBV30 with TRBJ2-2, with D perhaps matching TRBD1 (6 bases). The CDR3 is 14 amino acids. Looked up from germline, CDR1 is GTSNPN and CDR2 is SVGIG (reference sequence). Here the CDR3 reads CAWKGAQGTGALFF. CDR3 nucleotides: TGTGCCTGGAAAGGGGCCCAGGGGACCGGGGCGCTGTTTTTT.

The CDR3 nucleotides are TGTGCCAGCAGAGAATCAGGGGGCGCGGACGAGCAGTACTTC. Translation gives CASRESGGADEQYF. This chain uses TRBV28 with TRBJ2-7; 8 positions match TRBD1. V lost 6 bases, J lost 5 bases, and 9 bases stayed unmatched. The CDR3 runs 14 residues. Germline CDR1 and CDR2: MDHEN and SYDVKM.

This clone was found a few times. The V and J genes are TRBV4-1 and TRBJ1-2, with D perhaps TRBD1 (6 bases). This CDR3 comprises 15 residues. CDR1 is MGHRA, CDR2 YSYEKL, per germline. V was clipped by 1 base and J by 6 bases, with 15 bases between them. DNA for the CDR3: TGCGCCAGCAGCCAAGGAGGTTACAGGGAAGATGGCTACACCTTC. Translated: CASSQGGYREDGYTF.

This clone was detected a few times. This same CDR3 is encoded by further DNA sequences in the sample. This chain uses TRBV5-1 with TRBJ2-2; D is possibly TRBD1 (5 bases). The V end lost 0 bases, the J end lost 0 bases, and 9 bases lay between the germline ends. Per the germline V gene, CDR1 is SGHRS and CDR2 is YFSETQ. The CDR3 is 16 amino acids. The CDR3 here is CASSLGAGSNTGELFF. The DNA of the CDR3 is TGCGCCAGCAGCTTGGGTGCAGGGTCGAACACCGGGGAGCTGTTTTTT.

The CDR3 DNA is TGTGCCTGGGGAAACCTAGCGGGGCTTACAGATACGCAGTATTTT. It encodes CAWGNLAGLTDTQYF. This chain links TRBV30 with TRBJ2-3; 9 nucleotides align to TRBD2. V shed 5 bases, J shed 3 bases, and the junction held 9 bases outside the gene matches. Germline loops: CDR1 GTSNPN, CDR2 SVGIG (reference sequence). The CDR3 has 15 residues.

This clone was counted only a few times. This chain links TRBV2 with TRBJ2-1, with 11 bases lining up with TRBD2. With 2 bases clipped from V and 7 bases from J, the junction kept 4 bases outside the gene matches. The germline gives CDR1 SNHLY, CDR2 FYNNEI. The CDR3 loop spans 15 amino acids. CDR3 residues: CASSETGTSGNEQFF. The CDR3 DNA reads as TGTGCCAGCAGTGAAACCGGGACTAGCGGTAATGAGCAGTTCTTC. Filled out from reference TRBV2 and TRBJ2-1, the complete variable domain reads EPEVTQTPSHQVTQMGQEVILRCVPISNHLYFYWYRQILGQKVEFLVSFYNNEISEKSEIFDDQFSVERPDGSNFTLKIRSTKLEDSAMYFCASSETGTSGNEQFFGPGTRLTVL.

In its sample, this clone was seen a few times. V and J are TRBV5-1 and TRBJ2-3; 12 nucleotides align to TRBD2. The CDR3 spans 17 residues. Germline trimming cut 4 bases from V and 1 base from J; bases unmatched to any gene: 7. Per germline, CDR1 SGHRS and CDR2 YFSETQ. The CDR3 DNA follows: TGCGCCAGCAGCCCTAGCGGGGGGGCTCTCGGCACAGATACGCAGTATTTT. It translates to CASSPSGGALGTDTQYF. Together with reference TRBV5-1 and TRBJ2-3, the CDR3 gives the full variable domain: KAGVTQTPRYLIKTRGQQVTLSCSPISGHRSVSWYQQTPGQGLQFLFEYFSETQRNKGNFPGRFSGRQFSNSRSEMNVSTLELGDSALYLCASSPSGGALGTDTQYFGPGTRLTVL.

The CDR3 sequence: CASSLNGGREQYF. The CDR3, as DNA: TGTGCCAGCAGCTTAAATGGGGGCCGGGAGCAGTACTTC. V usage is TRBV7-2 and J usage is TRBJ2-7; perhaps TRBD1 as D (6 bases). The CDR3 covers 13 residues. Trimming removed 2 bases from V and 7 bases from J, with 12 bases in between. CDR1 is SGHTA and CDR2 is FQGNSA in the germline V gene.

The table lists this clone with a few counts. The V gene is TRBV19, the J gene TRBJ2-7, with 7 bases identical to TRBD1. Germline CDR1 is LNHDA and CDR2 is SQIVND (reference sequence). Losses at the gene ends were 4 bases for V and 6 bases for J; bases not matched to a gene: 6. This CDR3 has 13 residues. The CDR3 spells CASSTSTGREQYV. The CDR3 DNA reads as TGTGCCAGTAGTACCTCGACAGGGCGCGAGCAGTACGTC.

The chain has TRBV7-9 and TRBJ2-7, with 7 nucleotides matching TRBD1. J was trimmed by 2 bases and V by 6 bases; bases with no gene match: 7. Germline assignment: CDR1 SEHNR and CDR2 FQNEAQ (reference sequence). The CDR3 loop spans 14 amino acids. This CDR3 reads CASSSTGTAYEQYF. CDR3 bases: TGTGCCAGCAGTTCCACCGGGACAGCCTACGAGCAGTACTTC.

This clone occurred a few times. V gene TRBV30 combines with J gene TRBJ2-7; 9 positions agree with TRBD1. V trimming: 2 bases; J trimming: 2 bases; junction bases outside the gene matches: 10. The CDR3 is 16 residues long. Germline CDR1 GTSNPN, CDR2 SVGIG (reference sequence). The CDR3, as DNA: TGTGCCTGGAGTCCCTACTCGGGACAGGGTCCCTACGAGCAGTACTTC. Protein: CAWSPYSGQGPYEQYF.

The chain carries TRBV5-1 and TRBJ1-1, with D maybe TRBD1 (5 bases). The CDR3 length is 13 residues. V was pared by 2 bases and J by 8 bases, with 13 bases between. Per germline, CDR1 SGHRS and CDR2 YFSETQ. This chain's CDR3 is CASSLGAEREAFF. In DNA, the CDR3 is TGCGCCAGCAGCTTAGGGGCCGAAAGGGAAGCTTTCTTT.

This chain links TRBV5-1 with TRBJ2-2, with D unclear. CDR3 length equals 15 residues. Germline V gene data show CDR1 as SGHRS and CDR2 as YFSETQ. The V gene lost 5 bases and the J gene lost 4 bases, with 15 bases spanning the gap. CDR3 nucleotide sequence: TGCGCCAGCAGTCTGGCGCGGCAGCCCACCGGGGAGCTGTTTTTT. It specifies CASSLARQPTGELFF.

V gene TRBV30 combines with J gene TRBJ2-1; D is possibly TRBD2 (6 bases). CDR3 length: 14 amino acids. V lost 5 bases and J lost 1, with 12 bases in between. Per germline, CDR1 GTSNPN and CDR2 SVGIG (reference sequence). The CDR3 bases are TGTGCCTGGGAGGCGGGAAGATCCTACAATGAGCAGTTCTTC. This sequence encodes CAWEAGRSYNEQFF.

This clone was counted a few times. The chain links TRBV19 to TRBJ2-7, with D maybe TRBD1 (6 bases). Germline V gives CDR1 LNHDA, CDR2 SQIVND (reference sequence). This CDR3 has 14 residues. Trimming pared 6 bases from V and 1 base from J, leaving 13 bases between. CDR3 sequence (DNA): TGTGCCAGTAGCGAGGGGGACGGGTCCTACGAGCAGTACTTC. Protein product: CASSEGDGSYEQYF.